This TCR beta chain was captured by sequencing in a study of blood T cell repertoires in COVID-19. Study context: The analysed material was cDNA or gDNA that came from T cells, B-cell-depleted T cells, or PBMCs.

The table came from immunoSEQ multiplex PCR; TCRdb's copy has only in-frame clones and leaves some out. The data show about 52,000 clones, 80% to 90% seen once. The V end was cut by 1 base, the J end by 8 bases, with 12 bases between. The CDR3 covers 15 residues. Germline-derived CDR1 and CDR2 are LGHDT and YNNKEL (reference sequence). The TCR originated in a man aged 55 to 69 with active COVID-19. Source material: peripheral blood. This rearrangement joins TRBV3-1 (or the pseudogene TRBV3-2) to TRBJ1-6; TRBD1 might be the D (5 bases). The CDR3 DNA reads TGTGCCAGCAGCCAAGTTCCAAAAGGGGATTCACCCCTCCACTTT. Translation: CASSQVPKGDSPLHF.